Shown below are 23 T cell receptor beta chains from a single sample sequenced in a study of regulatory T cells in long-lasting Graves disease. The authors built TCR beta libraries using iRepertoire HTBI primers and Arm-PCR of CDR3 regions. TCRdb called the multiplex PCR reads again in MiXCR, with one record for every CDR3 protein. The data show 400,000 to 550,000 distinct CDR3 sequences, with about a sixth seen just once and less than 30% held by the top ten. Time point: newly diagnosed GD, antithyroid drugs for less than 3 months. Extracted PBMC RNA gave rise to the TCR library. Another study also made use of these data, one on T cells in Graves' hyperthyroidism and ophthalmopathy.

The specimen was peripheral blood mononuclear cells (PBMCs), collected at new diagnosis, from a patient treated with antithyroid drugs. The receptor set was obtained from a woman aged 18-29 years with Graves disease.

This clonotype was observed a few times. J is TRBJ1-1 and V is TRBV7-8; no clear D. This CDR3 has 16 amino acids. The germline V gene has CDR1 SGHVS and CDR2 FQNEAQ. V lost 4 bases to trimming and J lost 4 bases, with 19 bases between them. The CDR3 nucleotides are TGTGCCAGCAGCTGGGCCCCATCGATCGCAGGCACTGAAGCTTTCTTT. Translating gives CASSWAPSIAGTEAFF.

This clonotype was recorded many times. The rearrangement uses TRBV28 and TRBJ1-2; TRBD1 agrees at 7 bases. Germline CDR1 MDHEN, CDR2 SYDVKM. The V gene end was trimmed by 4 bases and the J gene end by 2 bases; junction bases not matched to a gene: 1. This CDR3 region has 13 residues. CDR3 coding DNA: TGTGCCAGCAGTTCACAGGGGAACTATGGCTACACCTTC. Amino acids: CASSSQGNYGYTF.

There are many counts of this clonotype. The rearrangement joins TRBV6-2 or TRBV6-3 to TRBJ2-3, with TRBD2 matching over 10 bases. CDR1 MNHEY and CDR2 SVGEGT come from the germline V gene. The trim removed 5 bases at V and 4 bases at J, leaving 9 bases unmatched. This CDR3 is 16 amino acids long. The CDR3 here is CASSGPSGRMADTQYF. DNA of the CDR3: TGTGCCAGCAGTGGACCTAGCGGGAGAATGGCAGATACGCAGTATTTT.

This clonotype was recorded at least ten times. J is TRBJ2-1 and V is TRBV30; D is possibly TRBD1 (6 bases). The V end lost 0 bases, the J end lost 10 bases, and 19 bases lay between the germline ends. Germline CDR1 is GTSNPN and CDR2 is SVGIG (reference sequence). This CDR3 comprises 15 residues. CDR3 DNA sequence: TGTGCCTGGAGTGTAGGGCAGGGGCCAATGATAGAGCAGTTCTTC. Translation gives CAWSVGQGPMIEQFF.

The table lists this clonotype with many counts. The CDR3 protein is CASSGWTENQPQHF. CDR3 DNA sequence: TGTGCCAGCAGTGGTTGGACAGAGAATCAGCCCCAGCATTTT. The chain joins TRBV12-3 or TRBV12-4 to TRBJ1-5; D is possibly TRBD1 (6 bases). CDR3 size: 14 residues. Trimming took off 5 bases at V and 4 bases at J, with 12 bases between the two ends.

This clonotype was seen ten or more times. V and J are TRBV29-1 and TRBJ2-1; 11 bases align to TRBD2. Germline-derived CDR1 and CDR2 are SQVTM and ANQGSEA. V was clipped by 6 bases and J by 4 bases; unmatched bases: 5. The CDR3 spans 14 residues. The CDR3 DNA follows: TGCAGCGTAATAGCGGGAGGGACTTACAATGAGCAGTTCTTC. It is translated as CSVIAGGTYNEQFF.

To note about this clonotype: Given a much more abundant clone one base away, this may be a read error. The chain uses TRBV7-9 and TRBJ2-1; 7 nucleotides agree with TRBD2. Unmatched junction bases numbered 4, after V lost 2 bases and J lost 0 bases. Germline values: CDR1 SEHNR, CDR2 FQNEAQ (reference sequence). This CDR3 comprises 16 residues. CDR3 residues: CASSLRVAGSYNEQFF. DNA for the CDR3: TGTGCCAGCAGCTTAAGAGTAGCGGGCTCCTACAATGAGCAGTTCTTC.

This clonotype showed up just a few times. The junction does not match germline at one end; this may be a read error. The V gene is TRBV11-2, the J gene TRBJ2-1; 9 bases fit TRBD2. This CDR3 has 15 amino acids. The germline V gene has CDR1 SGHAT and CDR2 FQNNGV. CDR3 sequence: CASSIISGSLNEQFF. The DNA for the CDR3 is TGCGCCAGCAGCATTATTAGCGGGAGTCTCAATGAGCAGTTCTTC.

As to this clonotype: A read error may explain this, as a much larger clone is one base away. The CDR3 ends on some other residue instead of the conserved phenylalanine or tryptophan, so this is likely a read error. V usage is TRBV7-2 and J usage is TRBJ2-5; 7 bases line up with TRBD1. From germline, CDR1 is SGHTA and CDR2 FQGNSA. J was trimmed by 0 bases and V by 2 bases; bases with no gene match: 3. The CDR3 is made up of 15 amino acids. As DNA, the CDR3 is TGTGCCAGCAGCTTAAACAGGGGCTACCAAGAGACCCAGTACCTC. Protein product: CASSLNRGYQETQYL.

This clonotype has a count of ten or more. J is TRBJ1-1 and V is TRBV13, with 7 nucleotides matching TRBD1. Germline values: CDR1 PRHDT, CDR2 FYEKMQ (reference sequence). There are 13 residues in the CDR3. V was clipped by 6 bases and J by 8 bases; unmatched bases: 9. CDR3 bases: TGTGCCAGCAGTTTCAGAGGACAGGAGGAAGCTTTCTTT. It yields the protein CASSFRGQEEAFF.

This clonotype was recorded a few times. The chain combines TRBV2 with TRBJ1-2, with 11 bases lining up with TRBD1. V lost 7 bases to trimming and J lost 4 bases; unmatched junction nucleotides: 2. Germline V gives CDR1 SNHLY, CDR2 FYNNEI. The CDR3 totals 13 residues. The CDR3 reads CASTGTGGYGYTF. CDR3 nucleotides: TGTGCCAGCACCGGGACAGGGGGCTATGGCTACACCTTC.

This clonotype was found many times. V gene TRBV7-9 combines with J gene TRBJ2-7; 9 bases agree with TRBD1. Trimming took 0 bases from V and 9 from J; bases not matched to a gene: 15. This CDR3 contains 17 residues. Germline assignment: CDR1 SEHNR and CDR2 FQNEAQ (reference sequence). The CDR3 is CASSLASSDRGGNGQYF. The DNA for the CDR3 is TGTGCCAGCAGCTTAGCGTCCTCGGACAGGGGCGGGAATGGGCAGTACTTC.

This clonotype came up many times. This chain links TRBV20-1 with TRBJ2-5, with 8 bases identical to TRBD2. The germline V gene encodes CDR1 DFQATT and CDR2 SNEGSKA (reference sequence). This CDR3 region has 18 residues. V trimming: 2 bases; J trimming: 4 bases; junction bases outside the gene matches: 18. CDR3 amino acids: CSARPRAPISGRGETQYF. As DNA, the CDR3 is TGCAGTGCTAGACCCCGGGCGCCTATCAGCGGGAGAGGAGAGACCCAGTACTTC.

This clonotype was seen more than once but under ten times. The gene calls are TRBV30 and TRBJ2-3; 10 bases fit TRBD2. This CDR3 contains 14 residues. The V gene end was trimmed by 4 bases and the J gene end by 8 bases; junction bases not matched to a gene: 9. Germline loops: CDR1 GTSNPN, CDR2 SVGIG (reference sequence). The CDR3 DNA follows: TGTGCCTGGATGTCTAGCGGGAGAGACGGTACGCAGTATTTT. Residues: CAWMSSGRDGTQYF.

Only a few counts were recorded for this clonotype. The CDR3: CASSGTSGRNNEQFF. CDR3 nucleotides: TGCGCCAGCAGTGGGACTAGCGGGCGAAACAATGAGCAGTTCTTC. V gene TRBV10-2 combines with J gene TRBJ2-1, with 11 nucleotides matching TRBD2. The CDR3 totals 15 residues. V lost 4 bases to trimming and J lost 5 bases; unmatched junction nucleotides: 4. CDR1 and CDR2 (germline): WSHSY, SAAADI.

This clonotype was seen at least ten times. This chain uses TRBV7-2 with TRBJ2-1; TRBD2 might be the D (8 bases). This CDR3 has 19 residues. Germline loops: CDR1 SGHTA, CDR2 FQGNSA. The V end was cut by 5 bases, the J end by 2 bases, with 25 bases between. CDR3 sequence reads: CASSPGGSGVLGAYNEQFF. CDR3 coding DNA: TGTGCCAGCAGCCCAGGGGGTAGCGGGGTCCTAGGGGCCTACAATGAGCAGTTCTTC.

This clonotype was observed a handful of times. This chain uses TRBV4-1 with TRBJ1-5, with 7 nucleotides matching TRBD1. This CDR3 has 14 residues. V was clipped by 3 bases and J by 7 bases; unmatched bases: 6. CDR1 and CDR2 (germline): MGHRA, YSYEKL. CDR3 residues: CASSHRGEEQPQHF. The CDR3 DNA sequence: TGCGCCAGCAGCCACAGGGGGGAGGAGCAGCCCCAGCATTTT.

This CDR3 is CSAERTSGRYEQYF. In nucleotides, the CDR3 is TGCAGTGCGGAACGGACTAGCGGGAGGTACGAGCAGTACTTC. V gene TRBV20-1 combines with J gene TRBJ2-7, with 14 bases fitting TRBD2. V was clipped by 6 bases and J by 4 bases; unmatched bases: 5. In germline, CDR1 is DFQATT, CDR2 SNEGSKA (reference sequence). CDR3 size: 14 residues.

The chain is built from TRBV29-1 and TRBJ1-2, with a possible D match to TRBD1 (6 bases). CDR1 SQVTM and CDR2 ANQGSEA come from the germline V gene. This CDR3 region has 15 residues. The ends were cut back, 4 bases at V and 8 bases at J, with 23 bases in the middle. Written as DNA, the CDR3 is TGCAGCGTTGGTTTCAATCCTACAGGGACTTCAGGCTACACCTTC. Its protein product is CSVGFNPTGTSGYTF.

A note on this clonotype: This may arise from a read error, as a much more abundant clone is one base away. The genes are TRBV6-1 and TRBJ2-1; D perhaps matches TRBD2 (5 bases). The germline V gene encodes CDR1 MNHNS and CDR2 SASEGT. The CDR3 consists of 13 residues. This CDR3 is CVSSPGTYNEQFF. CDR3 coding DNA: TGTGTCAGCAGTCCCGGGACCTACAATGAGCAGTTCTTC.

This chain uses TRBV18 with TRBJ2-3, with 7 positions matching TRBD1. Germline V gives CDR1 KGHSH, CDR2 LQKENI. CDR3 size: 15 residues. With V trimmed by 6 bases and J by 1 base, 7 bases remained unmatched. The CDR3 region is CASSGQTIGTDTQYF. In nucleotides, the CDR3 is TGTGCCAGCTCGGGACAGACCATCGGCACAGATACGCAGTATTTT. The full variable domain, rest sourced from reference TRBV18 and TRBJ2-3, is NAGVMQNPRHLVRRRGQEARLRCSPMKGHSHVYWYRQLPEEGLKFMVYLQKENIIDESGMPKERFSAEFPKEGPSILRIQQVVRGDSAAYFCASSGQTIGTDTQYFGPGTRLTVL.

The table lists this clonotype with a few counts. The chain links TRBV28 to TRBJ1-4; no definite D call. Germline V gives CDR1 MDHEN, CDR2 SYDVKM. The CDR3 runs 15 residues. With 6 bases removed from V and 0 bases from J, the gap between germline ends came to 11 bases. The CDR3 DNA sequence: TGTGCCAGCAGAGGACGGGTTGCAACTAATGAAAAACTGTTTTTT. Translating it yields CASRGRVATNEKLFF.

The rearrangement joins TRBV11-3 to TRBJ2-7; 13 bases are shared with TRBD2. The CDR3 spans 17 residues. V was pared by 4 bases and J by 0 bases, with 6 bases of the junction left unmatched. Looked up from germline, CDR1 is SGHNT and CDR2 is YENEEA. CDR3 coding DNA: TGTGCCAGCAGCTCTCCAGGGACTAGCGGGAACTCCTACGAGCAGTACTTC. Residues: CASSSPGTSGNSYEQYF.